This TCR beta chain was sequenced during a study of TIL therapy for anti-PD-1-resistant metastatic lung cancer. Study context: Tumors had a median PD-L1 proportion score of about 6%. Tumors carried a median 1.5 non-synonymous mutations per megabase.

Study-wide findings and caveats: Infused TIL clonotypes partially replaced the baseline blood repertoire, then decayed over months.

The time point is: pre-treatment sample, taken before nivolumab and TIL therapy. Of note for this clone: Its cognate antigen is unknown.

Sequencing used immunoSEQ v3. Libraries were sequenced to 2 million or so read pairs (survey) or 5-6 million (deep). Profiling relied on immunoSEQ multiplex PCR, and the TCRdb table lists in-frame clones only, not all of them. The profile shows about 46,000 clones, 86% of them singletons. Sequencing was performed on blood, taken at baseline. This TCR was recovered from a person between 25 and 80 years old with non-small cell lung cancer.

In DNA, the CDR3 is TGCGCCAGCAGTCCATCAGGACACCCGAGCAATCAGCCCCAGCATTTT. Translated, it gives CASSPSGHPSNQPQHF. The rearrangement links TRBV23-1 to TRBJ1-5, with D perhaps TRBD1 (5 bases). TRBV23-1 is classed as an ORF, of uncertain function. With 4 bases removed from V and 1 base from J, the gap between germline ends came to 14 bases. The CDR3 has 16 amino acids.